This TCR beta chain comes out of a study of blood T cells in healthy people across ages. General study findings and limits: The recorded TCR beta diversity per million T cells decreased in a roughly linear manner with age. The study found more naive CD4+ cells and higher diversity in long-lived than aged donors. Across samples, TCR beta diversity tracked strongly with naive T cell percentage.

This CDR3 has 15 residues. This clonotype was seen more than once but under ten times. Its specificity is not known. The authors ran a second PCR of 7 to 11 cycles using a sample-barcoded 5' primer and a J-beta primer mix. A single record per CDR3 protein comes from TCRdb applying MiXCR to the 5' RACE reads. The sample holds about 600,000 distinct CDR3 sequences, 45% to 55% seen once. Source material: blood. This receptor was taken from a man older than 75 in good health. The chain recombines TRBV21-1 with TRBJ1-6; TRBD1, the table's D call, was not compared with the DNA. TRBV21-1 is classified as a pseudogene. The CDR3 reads CASSVARSRAAPLHF. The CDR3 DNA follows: TGTGCCAGCAGCGTCGCCCGGTCCAGAGCAGCACCCCTCCACTTT.